Following are 5 T cell receptor beta chains from one sample sequenced in a study of T cells expressing NK-cell markers. TCRdb reprocessed the 5' RACE reads, with one entry per CDR3 protein and no DNA. The sample table includes fewer than 400,000 distinct CDR3 sequences. The sequencing sample was made of blood T cells: a sorted CD56 or NKG2C T cell subset, CD4+ or CD8+ T cells, or bulk PBMC T cells (not recorded which). The receptor set was obtained from a man aged 18 to 69 in good health.

J is TRBJ2-5 and V is TRBV9; the D gene TCRdb calls, TRBD1, cannot be checked with no DNA. Germline CDR1 is SGDLS and CDR2 is YYNGEE. The CDR3 runs to 15 residues. The CDR3: CASSKGGSPGETQYF.

V gene TRBV20-1 combines with J gene TRBJ2-7; TCRdb's D gene call, TRBD1, goes unchecked for lack of DNA. The CDR3 loop spans 15 amino acids. Germline loops: CDR1 DFQATT, CDR2 SNEGSKA (reference sequence). CDR3: CSARDPTTGDNEQYF.

The V and J genes are TRBV12-3 or TRBV12-4 and TRBJ2-1; TCRdb's assignment of TRBD1 cannot be checked, as there is no DNA. CDR3 length: 11 residues. The CDR3 region is CASSSLKGSIF.

This chain connects TRBV18 to TRBJ2-1; TCRdb picks TRBD2, but there is no DNA to check that call. This CDR3 has 15 amino acids. Looked up from germline, CDR1 is KGHSH and CDR2 is LQKENI. This CDR3 reads CASSPQDYSYNEQFF. Based on the CDR3 plus reference TRBV18 and TRBJ2-1, the full variable domain is NAGVMQNPRHLVRRRGQEARLRCSPMKGHSHVYWYRQLPEEGLKFMVYLQKENIIDESGMPKERFSAEFPKEGPSILRIQQVVRGDSAAYFCASSPQDYSYNEQFFGPGTRLTVL.

The rearrangement joins TRBV15 to TRBJ1-5; with no DNA, the TCRdb D assignment of TRBD1 cannot be verified. Germline assignment: CDR1 LNHNV and CDR2 YYDKDF (reference sequence). The CDR3 consists of 15 residues. The CDR3 spells CATSRDGGRGQPQHF.